Below are 23 T cell receptor beta chains sequenced from a single sample in a study of molecular identifiers for immune sequencing clone quantification. TCRdb used MiXCR to reprocess the PCR reads, holding one entry per CDR3 protein. The sample lists under 600,000 distinct CDR3 sequences; approximately 25% were seen once. Sequenced sample: naive CD8+ T cells from blood, with Jurkat cell RNA spiked in. Specified subset: FACS-sorted CD8+CD4-CCR7+CD45RA+ naive T cells. The receptors were sampled from a human donor in good health. Some libraries in this study had Jurkat cell RNA spiked in.

This clonotype was counted at least ten times. V usage is TRBV29-1 and J usage is TRBJ2-3, with a possible D match to TRBD2 (6 bases). From germline, CDR1 is SQVTM and CDR2 ANQGSEA. There are 13 residues in the CDR3. V shed 7 bases and J shed 2 bases, with 13 bases lying between them. The CDR3 nucleotides read TGCAGCGAGGGACTTAGTAACACAGATACGCAGTATTTT. Its protein product is CSEGLSNTDTQYF.

The genes are TRBV19 and TRBJ2-1; a weak D match, TRBD1 (5 bases). Germline loops: CDR1 LNHDA, CDR2 SQIVND (reference sequence). V was trimmed by 1 base and J by 0 bases, leaving 13 bases between them. The CDR3 contains 17 residues. The CDR3 nucleotides read TGTGCCAGTAGTATAGGTCTAGGGGTTAGCTCCTACAATGAGCAGTTCTTC. As protein: CASSIGLGVSSYNEQFF.

A word on this clonotype: A much larger clone differs from this one at a single base, so this may be a read error. The V gene is TRBV6-5, the J gene TRBJ2-7; maybe TRBD1 (6 bases). Germline V gene sequence: CDR1 MNHEY, CDR2 SVGAGI. This CDR3 comprises 13 residues. CDR3 sequence reads: CTSSYIRGGEQYF. CDR3 coding DNA: TGTACCAGCAGTTACATCAGGGGCGGCGAGCAGTACTTC.

This clonotype has only a few counts. The rearrangement links TRBV6-2 or TRBV6-3 to TRBJ1-5, with D hard to call. The CDR3 extends over 16 amino acids. Germline V gene data show CDR1 as MNHEY and CDR2 as SVGEGT. V lost 0 bases, J lost 4 bases, and 13 bases lay in between. In nucleotides, the CDR3 is TGTGCCAGCAGTTACTCGATCGGTGGAGGGAATCAGCCCCAGCATTTT. It translates to CASSYSIGGGNQPQHF.

This clonotype came up many times. The rearrangement links TRBV9 to TRBJ1-1; D uncertain. The CDR3 totals 13 residues. Trimming stripped 2 bases from V and 4 bases from J, with 9 bases between. Germline V lookup: CDR1 SGDLS, CDR2 YYNGEE. CDR3 sequence: CASSVGVGTEAFF. DNA of the CDR3: TGTGCCAGCAGCGTGGGCGTCGGCACTGAAGCTTTCTTT.

This clonotype has a handful of counts. The chain couples TRBV12-3 or TRBV12-4 to TRBJ1-4; D not certain. CDR3 length: 15 residues. The V end was cut by 2 bases, the J end by 6 bases, with 13 bases between. CDR3 coding DNA: TGTGCCAGCAGTTTAAGGCAGGTTAAGGATGAAAAACTGTTTTTT. It encodes CASSLRQVKDEKLFF.

Concerning this clonotype itself: This may arise from a read error, as a much more abundant clone is one base away. The CDR3 is CACTKTAIEQYF. CDR3 DNA sequence: TGTGCCTGCACCAAGACTGCTATCGAGCAGTACTTC. V is TRBV7-9 and J is TRBJ2-7; D call uncertain. The CDR3 is made up of 12 amino acids. Germline CDR1 reads SEHNR; CDR2 reads FQNEAQ (reference sequence). V was clipped by 11 bases and J by 6 bases, with 17 bases between them.

This clonotype was seen ten or more times. The V gene is TRBV30, the J gene TRBJ1-1; D may be TRBD1 (6 bases). Germline CDR1 GTSNPN, CDR2 SVGIG (reference sequence). The CDR3 runs to 12 residues. CDR3 amino acids: CASDRLNTEAFF. Here the CDR3 DNA reads TGTGCTTCGGACAGATTGAACACTGAAGCTTTCTTT.

The chain uses TRBV4-3 and TRBJ2-2, with D perhaps given as TRBD1 or TRBD2 (6 bases each). The V gene lost 7 bases and the J gene lost 1 base, with 16 bases spanning the gap. This CDR3 is 16 amino acids long. The germline V gene encodes CDR1 LGHNA and CDR2 YSLEER. CDR3: CASTERGAGNTGELFF. Written as DNA, the CDR3 is TGCGCCAGCACCGAAAGGGGGGCCGGGAACACCGGGGAGCTGTTTTTT.

This clonotype was counted many times. The CDR3 DNA follows: TGTGCCAGCAGCCCCAGGTGGGGGTGGCAAGATACGCAGTATTTT. Translation gives CASSPRWGWQDTQYF. The chain recombines TRBV12-3 or TRBV12-4 with TRBJ2-3; D is tentatively TRBD1 or TRBD2 (5 bases each). The CDR3 totals 15 residues. V was shortened by 6 bases and J by 5 bases, with 18 bases between the two germline ends.

This rearrangement joins TRBV29-1 to TRBJ2-1; maybe TRBD2 (6 bases). The CDR3 runs 12 residues. V was clipped by 4 bases and J by 5 bases, with 9 bases between them. CDR1 and CDR2 from the germline V gene are SQVTM and ANQGSEA. CDR3 nucleotide sequence: TGCAGCGTTGGGGGGGATAACAATGAGCAGTTCTTC. The encoded protein is CSVGGDNNEQFF.

This clonotype came up once. One end of the junction does not line up with germline, which may come from a read error. J is TRBJ1-1 and V is TRBV24-1, with 8 nucleotides matching TRBD1. Germline lookup yields CDR1 KGHDR and CDR2 SFDVKD. CDR3 length: 14 residues. This CDR3 is CATKRDRQNTEALF. CDR3 nucleotides: TGTGCCACGAAAAGGGACAGGCAGAACACTGAAGCTCTCTTT.

This clonotype has a count of ten or more. J is TRBJ2-7 and V is TRBV7-9, with D uncertain. This CDR3 has 13 residues. V shed 5 bases and J shed 3 bases, with 11 bases lying between them. CDR1 SEHNR and CDR2 FQNEAQ come from the germline V gene (reference sequence). CDR3 amino acids: CASSDGPSYEQYF. CDR3 DNA sequence: TGTGCCAGCAGCGACGGACCGAGCTACGAGCAGTACTTC.

This chain links TRBV12-3 or TRBV12-4 with TRBJ1-1; D not certain. This CDR3 has 15 residues. Trimming pared 1 base from V and 3 bases from J, leaving 12 bases between. The DNA of the CDR3 is TGTGCCAGCAGTTTAGAATGGAACAGCGACACTGAAGCTTTCTTT. The encoded protein is CASSLEWNSDTEAFF.

Only a few counts were recorded for this clonotype. The chain joins TRBV28 to TRBJ2-3; 8 bases line up with TRBD2. The CDR3 loop spans 15 amino acids. Germline V lookup: CDR1 MDHEN, CDR2 SYDVKM. The V and J ends lost 10 bases and 1 base, in that order; junction bases with no gene match: 10. CDR3 bases: TGTGCCACCCTGGGTCGGCGGGAGGGCACAGATACGCAGTATTTT. This translates into CATLGRREGTDTQYF.

About this clonotype itself: A read error may explain this, as a much larger clone is one base away. The CDR3 spells CASGPLEAYTQYF. CDR3 bases: TGTGCCAGCGGGCCTCTGGAGGCTTATACGCAGTATTTT. The chain employs TRBV28 and TRBJ2-3; D possibly corresponds to TRBD2 (5 bases). The V and J ends lost 8 bases and 7 bases respectively, with 16 bases between them. Germline values: CDR1 MDHEN, CDR2 SYDVKM. CDR3 size: 13 residues.

There are a few counts of this clonotype. V usage is TRBV20-1 and J usage is TRBJ2-7; D may correspond to TRBD1 or TRBD2 (5 bases each). V was trimmed by 6 bases and J by 6 bases, leaving 12 bases between them. The germline CDR1 and CDR2 sequences are DFQATT and SNEGSKA (reference sequence). This CDR3 spans 11 amino acids. CDR3 sequence (DNA): TGCAGTGCACTGAGGGGCTTCGAGCAGTACTTC. Residues: CSALRGFEQYF.

With regard to this clonotype: The germline gene is not matched at one end of the junction; a read error may be the cause. This rearrangement joins TRBV12-3 or TRBV12-4 to TRBJ2-1, with 9 positions matching TRBD2. The CDR3 contains 17 residues. In DNA, the CDR3 is TGTGCCAGCAGTTTAGCCAAACCCGGGACTAGCCGTAATGAGCAGGTCTTC. This gives the protein CASSLAKPGTSRNEQVF.

Note on this clonotype: This may come from a read error, since a much larger clone is one base off. The chain carries TRBV4-3 and TRBJ1-5; 8 positions match TRBD1. This CDR3 has 17 residues. CDR1 is LGHNA, CDR2 YSLEER, per germline. CDR3 in DNA: TGCGCCAGCGGCCAATTCCTTACAGGGGGGACCAATCAGCCCCAGCATTTT. Translated, it gives CASGQFLTGGTNQPQHF.

CDR3 region: CAWTRYRGNEQFF. CDR3 DNA: TGTGCCTGGACGAGGTACAGGGGCAATGAGCAGTTCTTC. The gene calls are TRBV30 and TRBJ2-1; 7 bases are a match to TRBD1. Per germline, CDR1 GTSNPN and CDR2 SVGIG (reference sequence). CDR3 size: 13 residues. V was pared by 4 bases and J by 6 bases, with 6 bases of the junction left unmatched. Full variable domain (remainder filled in from reference TRBV30 and TRBJ2-1): SQTIHQWPATLVQPVGSPLSLECTVEGTSNPNLYWYRQAAGRGLQLLFYSVGIGQISSEVPQNLSASRPQDRQFILSSKKLLLSDSGFYLCAWTRYRGNEQFFGPGTRLTVL.

The chain recombines TRBV5-4 with TRBJ2-7; D ambiguous. Germline V gene lookup returns CDR1 SGHNT and CDR2 YYREEE (reference sequence). V dropped 0 bases and J dropped 0 bases, with 13 bases sitting between them. The CDR3 covers 16 residues. CDR3: CASSLANGLSSYEQYF. The DNA for the CDR3 is TGTGCCAGCAGCTTGGCGAACGGGTTGAGCTCCTACGAGCAGTACTTC.

The chain joins TRBV15 to TRBJ1-1, with a weak D call TRBD1 (6 bases). CDR1 and CDR2 from the germline V gene are LNHNV and YYDKDF (reference sequence). With 3 bases removed from V and 1 base from J, the gap between germline ends came to 9 bases. CDR3 length equals 14 residues. This CDR3 reads CATSSTGQNTEAFF. For the CDR3, the DNA is TGTGCCACCAGCAGCACGGGACAGAACACTGAAGCTTTCTTT.

The chain carries TRBV19 and TRBJ2-1, with unresolved D. The V end lost 2 bases, the J end lost 6 bases, and 8 bases lay between the germline ends. The CDR3 sequence is 13 residues long. Germline CDR1 is LNHDA and CDR2 is SQIVND (reference sequence). CDR3 nucleotide sequence: TGTGCCAGTAGTATACCCGAGTGCAATGAGCAGTTCTTC. Amino acids: CASSIPECNEQFF.